Listed here are 5 T cell receptor beta chains from one sample, sequenced in a study of blood T cell repertoires in COVID-19. Some clones are missing from TCRdb's copy, which holds only in-frame ones; the method was immunoSEQ multiplex PCR. The repertoire holds 210,000 or so clones, with approximately 83% as singletons. Sequencing was performed on peripheral blood. The receptor set was obtained from a woman in her twenties or thirties with COVID-19, enrolled during active disease.

Turning to this clone: The junction differs from germline at one of its ends, possibly a read error. The chain combines TRBV5-1 with TRBJ2-1, with TRBD2 identical over 7 bases. The CDR3 is 16 amino acids. Germline V gene data show CDR1 as SGHRS and CDR2 as YFSETQ. The CDR3 DNA follows: TGCGCCACCAGCGCGGGAGTTTTAGGATCCTACAATGAGCAGTTCTTC. Its protein product is CATSAGVLGSYNEQFF.

The chain is built from TRBV7-9 and TRBJ1-2; maybe TRBD1 (5 bases). Trimming removed 11 bases at V and 6 bases at J, with 22 bases between. CDR1 SEHNR and CDR2 FQNEAQ come from the germline V gene (reference sequence). The CDR3 runs to 14 residues. The CDR3: CAGNQAGKLDGYTF. CDR3 nucleotide sequence: TGTGCCGGTAACCAGGCAGGGAAACTCGATGGCTACACCTTC.

This chain links TRBV19 with TRBJ1-4; possibly TRBD1 for D (5 bases). Trimming stripped 2 bases from V and 8 bases from J, with 12 bases between. This CDR3 is built from 14 residues. The germline gives CDR1 LNHDA, CDR2 SQIVND (reference sequence). As DNA, the CDR3 is TGTGCCAGTAGTATACGTCCGTCAGGGGAAAAACTGTTTTTT. This codes for CASSIRPSGEKLFF.

The chain links TRBV29-1 to TRBJ2-1; 13 bases are shared with TRBD2. Germline V CDR1 and CDR2: SQVTM, ANQGSEA. There are 15 residues in the CDR3. Losses at the gene ends were 3 bases for V and 6 bases for J; bases not matched to a gene: 5. CDR3 loop: CSVDQLAGGPNEQFF. Here the CDR3 DNA reads TGCAGCGTTGACCAACTAGCGGGAGGGCCCAATGAGCAGTTCTTC.

The table lists this clone with a few counts. The chain carries TRBV4-1 and TRBJ1-5; D may be TRBD1 (6 bases). Trimming shortened V by 3 bases and J by 5 bases, and 8 bases separated the two germline ends. The CDR3 extends over 13 amino acids. CDR1 is MGHRA and CDR2 is YSYEKL in the germline V gene. CDR3 loop: CASSQDRDQPQHF. The CDR3 DNA sequence: TGCGCCAGCAGCCAGGACAGAGATCAGCCCCAGCATTTT.